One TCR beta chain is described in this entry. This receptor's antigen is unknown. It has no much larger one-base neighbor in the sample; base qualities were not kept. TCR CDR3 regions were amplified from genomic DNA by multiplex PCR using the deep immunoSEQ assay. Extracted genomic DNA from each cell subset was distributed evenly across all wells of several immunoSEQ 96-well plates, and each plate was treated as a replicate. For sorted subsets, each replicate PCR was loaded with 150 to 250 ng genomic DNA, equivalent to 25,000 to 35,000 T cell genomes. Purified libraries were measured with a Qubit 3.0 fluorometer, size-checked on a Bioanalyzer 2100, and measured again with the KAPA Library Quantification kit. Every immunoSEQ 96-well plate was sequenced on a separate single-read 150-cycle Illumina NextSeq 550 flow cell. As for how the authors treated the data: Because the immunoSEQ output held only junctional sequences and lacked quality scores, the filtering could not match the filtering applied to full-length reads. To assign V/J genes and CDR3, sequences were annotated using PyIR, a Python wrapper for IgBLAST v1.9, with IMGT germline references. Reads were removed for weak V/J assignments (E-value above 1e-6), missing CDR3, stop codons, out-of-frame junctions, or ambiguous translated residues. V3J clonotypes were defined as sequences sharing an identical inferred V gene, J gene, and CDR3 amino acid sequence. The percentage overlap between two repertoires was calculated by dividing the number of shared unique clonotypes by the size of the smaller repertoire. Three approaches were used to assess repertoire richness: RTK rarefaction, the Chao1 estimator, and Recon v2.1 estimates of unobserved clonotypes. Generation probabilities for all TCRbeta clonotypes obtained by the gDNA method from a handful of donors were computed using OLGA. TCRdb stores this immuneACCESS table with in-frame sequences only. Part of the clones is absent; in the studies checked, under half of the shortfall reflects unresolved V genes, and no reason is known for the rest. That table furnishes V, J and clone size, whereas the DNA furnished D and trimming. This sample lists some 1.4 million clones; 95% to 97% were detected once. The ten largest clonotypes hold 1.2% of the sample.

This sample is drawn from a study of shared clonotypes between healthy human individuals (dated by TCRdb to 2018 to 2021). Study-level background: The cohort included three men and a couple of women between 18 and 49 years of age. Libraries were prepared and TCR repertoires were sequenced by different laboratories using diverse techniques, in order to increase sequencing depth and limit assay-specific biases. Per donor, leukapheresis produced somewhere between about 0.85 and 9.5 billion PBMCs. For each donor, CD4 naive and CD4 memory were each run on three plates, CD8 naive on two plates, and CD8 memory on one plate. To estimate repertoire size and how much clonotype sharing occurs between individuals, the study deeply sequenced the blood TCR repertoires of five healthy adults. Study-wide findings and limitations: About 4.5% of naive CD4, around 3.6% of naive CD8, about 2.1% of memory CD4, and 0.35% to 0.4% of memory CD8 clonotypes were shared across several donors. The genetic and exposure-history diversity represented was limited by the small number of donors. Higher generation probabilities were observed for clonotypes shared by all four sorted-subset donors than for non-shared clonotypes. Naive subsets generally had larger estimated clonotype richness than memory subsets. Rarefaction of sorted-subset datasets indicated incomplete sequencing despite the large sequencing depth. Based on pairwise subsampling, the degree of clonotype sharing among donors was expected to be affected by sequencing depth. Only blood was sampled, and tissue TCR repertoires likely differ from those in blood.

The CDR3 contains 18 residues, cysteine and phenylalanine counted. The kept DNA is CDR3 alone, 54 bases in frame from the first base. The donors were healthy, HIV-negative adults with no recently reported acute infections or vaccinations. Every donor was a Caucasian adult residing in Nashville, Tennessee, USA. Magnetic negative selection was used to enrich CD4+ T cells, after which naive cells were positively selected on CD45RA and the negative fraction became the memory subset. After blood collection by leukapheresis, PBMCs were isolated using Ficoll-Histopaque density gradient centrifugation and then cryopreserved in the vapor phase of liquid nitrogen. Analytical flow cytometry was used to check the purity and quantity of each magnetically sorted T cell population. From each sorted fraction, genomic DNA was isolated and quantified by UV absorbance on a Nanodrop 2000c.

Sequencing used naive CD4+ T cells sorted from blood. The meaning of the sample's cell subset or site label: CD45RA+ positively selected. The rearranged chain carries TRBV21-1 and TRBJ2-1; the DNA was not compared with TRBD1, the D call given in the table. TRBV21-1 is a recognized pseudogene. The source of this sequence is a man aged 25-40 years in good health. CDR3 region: CASSKKRGGTGIFDEQFF. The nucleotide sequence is TGTGCCAGCAGCAAAAAAAGGGGCGGGACAGGGATTTTCGATGAGCAGTTCTTC.